The 18 T cell receptor beta chains given below trace back to one sample, sequenced in a study of CD8+ T cells in alopecia areata. Treatment meaning: oral pan-JAK inhibitor, 5-10 mg twice daily. RNA, once extracted, was reverse transcribed into cDNA for use as the sequencing template. The assay was immunoSEQ multiplex PCR, and TCRdb's table has in-frame clones only and misses some. The sample records 110,000 to 150,000 clones, 45% to 60% being singletons. The sequenced sample was CD8+ T cells sorted from blood, obtained at week 4, from a patient treated with tofacitinib. These receptor sequences come from a human donor with alopecia areata.

V usage is TRBV30 and J usage is TRBJ1-2, with 8 bases that match TRBD1. The CDR3 totals 11 residues. Germline V gene sequence: CDR1 GTSNPN, CDR2 SVGIG (reference sequence). Germline trimming cut 4 bases from V and 7 bases from J; bases unmatched to any gene: 2. As DNA, the CDR3 is TGTGCCTGGACAGGGGGCAGTGGCTACACCTTC. Encoded protein: CAWTGGSGYTF.

This clone was counted only a few times. This chain connects TRBV29-1 to TRBJ1-2, with TRBD1 matching over 8 bases. This CDR3 region has 12 residues. Germline assignment: CDR1 SQVTM and CDR2 ANQGSEA. J gave up 7 bases and V 8 bases, and 9 bases lay outside the gene matches. The CDR3 spells CSSTGDGGGYTF. The CDR3 bases are TGCAGCTCGACAGGGGACGGGGGTGGCTACACCTTC.

CDR3: CASRAAGQRGGANVLTF. The CDR3 DNA reads TGTGCCAGCAGAGCCGCGGGACAGCGGGGCGGAGCCAACGTCCTGACTTTC. The rearrangement uses TRBV27 and TRBJ2-6; D tentatively reads TRBD1 or TRBD2 (7 bases each). The CDR3 extends over 17 amino acids. Germline CDR1 MNHEY, CDR2 SMNVEV (reference sequence). Trimming stripped 6 bases from V and 7 bases from J, with 22 bases between.

This clone was recorded only once. This chain joins TRBV6-5 and TRBJ1-1; no reliable D call. The V gene lost 8 bases and the J gene lost 1 base, with 11 bases spanning the gap. Germline-derived CDR1 and CDR2 are MNHEY and SVGAGI. This CDR3 has 13 amino acids. The CDR3 bases are TGTGCCAGCCGACCACAAGCGAACACTGAAGCTTTCTTT. This gives the protein CASRPQANTEAFF.

V and J are TRBV11-3 and TRBJ2-3, with a weak D call TRBD2 (5 bases). There are 13 residues in the CDR3. Trimming removed 0 bases from V and 5 bases from J, with 6 bases in between. Germline lookup yields CDR1 SGHNT and CDR2 YENEEA. The CDR3 DNA reads as TGTGCCAGCAGCTTAGATGAGGGAGATACGCAGTATTTT. Protein: CASSLDEGDTQYF.

This clone came up a few times. The chain links TRBV30 to TRBJ1-1; D is uncertain. This CDR3 comprises 12 residues. V lost 1 base and J lost 7, with 10 bases in between. From germline, CDR1 is GTSNPN and CDR2 SVGIG (reference sequence). The CDR3 DNA follows: TGTGCCTGGAGTGCCATACAGCTTGAAGCTTTCTTT. Protein sequence: CAWSAIQLEAFF.

The rearrangement uses TRBV4-1 and TRBJ2-5, with 10 bases aligning to TRBD2. From germline, CDR1 is MGHRA and CDR2 YSYEKL. V trimming: 0 bases; J trimming: 5 bases; junction bases outside the gene matches: 9. This CDR3 contains 17 residues. CDR3 sequence: CASSQDLAGDPNETQYF. In DNA form, the CDR3 reads TGCGCCAGCAGCCAAGATCTAGCGGGGGACCCCAATGAGACCCAGTACTTC.

V and J are TRBV13 and TRBJ2-1; 8 bases are a match to TRBD2. V gave up 5 bases and J gave up 2 bases; unmatched junction bases: 8. Germline V gene data show CDR1 as PRHDT and CDR2 as FYEKMQ (reference sequence). The CDR3 is made up of 16 amino acids. This chain's CDR3 is CASSPRISGTYNEQFF. As DNA, the CDR3 is TGTGCCAGCAGCCCCCGAATTAGCGGGACCTACAATGAGCAGTTCTTC.

This clone appeared a few times. V gene TRBV4-1 combines with J gene TRBJ2-7; TRBD1 agrees at 7 bases. This CDR3 is built from 14 residues. The V gene end was trimmed by 1 base and the J gene end by 4 bases; junction bases not matched to a gene: 4. Per the germline V gene, CDR1 is MGHRA and CDR2 is YSYEKL. CDR3 in amino acids: CASSQGQGMYEQYF. The CDR3 nucleotides read TGCGCCAGCAGCCAAGGACAGGGAATGTACGAGCAGTACTTC.

In its sample, this clone was seen many times. The chain couples TRBV6-4 to TRBJ2-6; TRBD1 agrees at 7 bases. Germline V gene data show CDR1 as MRHNA and CDR2 as SNTAGT. With 5 bases clipped from V and 1 base from J, the junction kept 5 bases outside the gene matches. The CDR3 consists of 16 residues. The CDR3 is CASSKGAESGANVLTF. The CDR3 nucleotides are TGTGCCAGCAGTAAGGGGGCGGAATCTGGGGCCAACGTCCTGACTTTC.

CDR3 residues: CASSGNHEQYF. In nucleotides, the CDR3 is TGTGCCAGCAGTGGGAACCACGAGCAGTACTTC. The rearrangement uses TRBV25-1 and TRBJ2-7; no reliable D call. The CDR3 contains 11 residues. V lost 4 bases, J lost 5 bases, and 6 bases lay in between. Germline V gives CDR1 MGHDK, CDR2 SYGVNS.

This clone was seen a handful of times. V gene TRBV27 combines with J gene TRBJ2-7; D is possibly TRBD2 (7 bases). CDR1 MNHEY and CDR2 SMNVEV come from the germline V gene (reference sequence). V lost 6 bases to trimming and J lost 2 bases, with 14 bases between them. This CDR3 has 14 residues. The CDR3 loop is CASSLGGTTYEQYF. The CDR3 coding sequence is TGTGCCAGCAGCCTCGGGGGGACAACCTACGAGCAGTACTTC.

The chain employs TRBV4-1 and TRBJ1-5; D possibly corresponds to TRBD1 (5 bases). The germline V gene encodes CDR1 MGHRA and CDR2 YSYEKL. The ends were cut back, 3 bases at V and 0 bases at J, with 9 bases in the middle. CDR3 length equals 15 residues. The CDR3 loop is CASSQGLHSNQPQHF. In nucleotides, the CDR3 is TGCGCCAGCAGCCAGGGGCTGCATAGCAATCAGCCCCAGCATTTT.

This clone was seen only a few times. The rearrangement links TRBV10-3 to TRBJ2-3; D is perhaps TRBD1 or TRBD2 (6 bases each). This CDR3 has 13 residues. Between the trimmed V and J ends, which lost 7 bases and 9 bases, there was a span of 17 bases. Germline V CDR1 and CDR2: ENHRY, SYGVKD. The CDR3 sequence: CAITERGADTQYF. CDR3 DNA sequence: TGTGCCATCACCGAAAGGGGGGCTGACACGCAGTATTTT.

The chain is built from TRBV27 and TRBJ1-6; 10 bases fit TRBD1. Germline CDR1 MNHEY, CDR2 SMNVEV (reference sequence). This CDR3 is built from 14 residues. V shed 5 bases, J shed 10 bases, and the junction held 5 bases outside the gene matches. The CDR3 protein is CASSLGQGNSPLHF. The CDR3 DNA reads as TGTGCCAGCAGTCTGGGACAGGGGAACTCACCCCTCCACTTT.

A note on this clone: Other DNA sequences of this sample code for an identical CDR3. This sequence joins TRBV29-1 and TRBJ2-5, with D perhaps matching TRBD1 (6 bases). In germline, CDR1 is SQVTM, CDR2 ANQGSEA. Trimming stripped 3 bases from V and 2 bases from J, with 13 bases between. This CDR3 comprises 14 residues. The CDR3 DNA sequence: TGCAGCGTTGACCTCGGACAGACTCAAGAGACCCAGTACTTC. This encodes CSVDLGQTQETQYF.

The chain joins TRBV27 to TRBJ2-1; 7 positions match TRBD1. Germline CDR1 MNHEY, CDR2 SMNVEV (reference sequence). This CDR3 region has 13 residues. J gave up 6 bases and V 4 bases, and 3 bases lay outside the gene matches. CDR3 protein: CASSSTGPNEQFF. DNA for the CDR3: TGTGCCAGCAGTTCGACAGGGCCCAATGAGCAGTTCTTC.

CDR3 sequence (DNA): TGTGCCAGCAGCTTCAGGGCAGGGGTGCGGGAGCAGTACTTC. Its protein is CASSFRAGVREQYF. J is TRBJ2-7 and V is TRBV13; perhaps TRBD1 as D (6 bases). V lost 3 bases and J lost 7, with 16 bases in between. The CDR3 runs to 14 residues. Germline CDR1 PRHDT, CDR2 FYEKMQ (reference sequence). The entire variable domain, with the rest obtained from reference TRBV13 and TRBJ2-7, is as follows: AAGVIQSPRHLIKEKRETATLKCYPIPRHDTVYWYQQGPGQDPQFLISFYEKMQSDKGSIPDRFSAQQFSDYHSELNMSSLELGDSALYFCASSFRAGVREQYFGPGTRLTVT.